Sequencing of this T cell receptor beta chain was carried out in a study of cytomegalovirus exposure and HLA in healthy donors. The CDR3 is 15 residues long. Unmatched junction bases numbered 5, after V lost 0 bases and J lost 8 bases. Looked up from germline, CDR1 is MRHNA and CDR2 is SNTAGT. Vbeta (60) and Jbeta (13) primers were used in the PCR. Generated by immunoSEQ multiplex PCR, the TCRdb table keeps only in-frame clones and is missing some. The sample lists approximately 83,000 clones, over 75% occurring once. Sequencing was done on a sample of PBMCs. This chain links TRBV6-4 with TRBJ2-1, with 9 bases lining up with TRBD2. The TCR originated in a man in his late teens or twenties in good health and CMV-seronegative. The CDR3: CASSDSGGGVHEQFF. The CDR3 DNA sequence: TGTGCCAGCAGTGACTCGGGCGGGGGGGTACATGAGCAGTTCTTC.